The 13 T cell receptor beta chains given below trace back to one sample, sequenced in a study of shared clonotypes between healthy human individuals. Profiled with immunoSEQ multiplex PCR; TCRdb holds only in-frame clones, not every one. This sample yields hundreds of thousands of clones, of which around 97% are seen a single time; roughly 0.055% belongs to the top ten. Sequencing used naive CD4+ T cells sorted from blood. Sample subset: CD45RA+ positively selected. All receptors come from a woman aged 25-40 years in good health.

This sequence joins TRBV9 and TRBJ2-3; 8 bases align to TRBD2. With V trimmed by 3 bases and J by 4 bases, 7 bases remained unmatched. This CDR3 spans 15 amino acids. Germline values: CDR1 SGDLS, CDR2 YYNGEE. CDR3 DNA sequence: TGTGCCAGCAGCGAGAGCGGGAGTTTTGCAGATACGCAGTATTTT. Translation gives CASSESGSFADTQYF.

The rearrangement links TRBV28 to TRBJ1-5; unclear D gene. The V and J ends lost 4 bases and 1 base respectively, with 2 bases between them. The CDR3 sequence is 12 residues long. CDR1 and CDR2 from the germline V gene are MDHEN and SYDVKM. As DNA, the CDR3 is TGTGCCAGCAGTTGGAGCAATCAGCCCCAGCATTTT. It specifies CASSWSNQPQHF. Supplemented by reference TRBV28 and TRBJ1-5, the full variable domain reads DVKVTQSSRYLVKRTGEKVFLECVQDMDHENMFWYRQDPGLGLRLIYFSYDVKMKEKGDIPEGYSVSREKKERFSLILESASTNQTSMYLCASSWSNQPQHFGDGTRLSIL.

In this sample, this clone turned up once. The sample carries other DNA sequences with the same CDR3. The J gene is TRBJ1-2, the V gene TRBV28, with D possibly being TRBD1 (5 bases). In germline, CDR1 is MDHEN, CDR2 SYDVKM. V lost 3 bases to trimming and J lost 5 bases, with 7 bases between them. The CDR3 length is 12 residues. The CDR3 region is CASSFGGYGYTF. DNA for the CDR3: TGTGCCAGCAGTTTTGGGGGTTATGGCTACACCTTC.

The chain combines TRBV28 with TRBJ2-3; 10 positions match TRBD2. The CDR3 totals 16 residues. V was pared by 2 bases and J by 7 bases, with 9 bases of the junction left unmatched. CDR1 and CDR2 from the germline V gene are MDHEN and SYDVKM. The CDR3 is CASSLRSSGSLYTQYF. The CDR3 DNA reads as TGTGCCAGCAGTTTAAGGTCTAGCGGGAGCTTATATACGCAGTATTTT.

This chain uses TRBV5-1 with TRBJ1-1; possible D gene TRBD1, 5 bases. This CDR3 has 13 amino acids. The V end lost 5 bases, the J end lost 1 base, and 9 bases lay between the germline ends. The germline V gene has CDR1 SGHRS and CDR2 YFSETQ. In nucleotides, the CDR3 is TGCGCCAGCAGAGGCAGGGCGAACACTGAAGCTTTCTTT. It codes for CASRGRANTEAFF.

The rearrangement joins TRBV9 to TRBJ1-1; D may be TRBD1 (6 bases). The CDR3 totals 14 residues. Trimming removed 1 base at V and 5 bases at J, with 12 bases between. The germline CDR1 and CDR2 sequences are SGDLS and YYNGEE. In DNA form, the CDR3 reads TGTGCCAGCAGCGTATCGGGGGCAGGGACTGAAGCTTTCTTT. It codes for CASSVSGAGTEAFF.

The chain uses TRBV7-9 and TRBJ2-7; perhaps TRBD1 as D (6 bases). Per the germline V gene, CDR1 is SEHNR and CDR2 is FQNEAQ (reference sequence). This CDR3 has 15 residues. Trimming cost V 5 bases and J 2 bases, with 16 bases left between them. The CDR3 loop is CASSQDRIYTYEQYF. The CDR3 DNA reads TGTGCCAGCAGCCAGGACAGAATTTACACCTACGAGCAGTACTTC.

The chain is built from TRBV7-8 and TRBJ2-7, with 7 nucleotides matching TRBD1. Germline V lookup: CDR1 SGHVS, CDR2 FQNEAQ. V lost 5 bases to trimming and J lost 2 bases; unmatched junction nucleotides: 6. The CDR3 loop spans 14 amino acids. CDR3 sequence: CASSNPTGPYEQYF. CDR3 DNA: TGTGCCAGCAGCAACCCGACAGGGCCCTACGAGCAGTACTTC. Complete variable domain (other parts from reference TRBV7-8 and TRBJ2-7): GAGVSQSPRYKVAKRGQDVALRCDPISGHVSLFWYQQALGQGPEFLTYFQNEAQLDKSGLPSDRFFAERPEGSVSTLKIQRTQQEDSAVYLCASSNPTGPYEQYFGPGTRLTVT.

The chain links TRBV19 to TRBJ1-4, with TRBD1 matching 12 bases. Trimming at V came to 7 bases and at J to 10 bases, leaving 13 bases not matched to a gene. This CDR3 is 16 amino acids long. Germline assignment: CDR1 LNHDA and CDR2 SQIVND (reference sequence). The CDR3 loop reads CASIPSQGQGARKLFF. In nucleotides, the CDR3 is TGTGCCAGTATCCCGAGCCAGGGACAGGGGGCACGAAAACTGTTTTTT.

The chain is built from TRBV7-9 and TRBJ1-5; D is unresolved. V dropped 4 bases and J dropped 9 bases, with 10 bases sitting between them. In germline, CDR1 is SEHNR, CDR2 FQNEAQ (reference sequence). The CDR3 has 12 residues. CDR3 sequence (DNA): TGTGCCAGCAGCTCCAGCGGGAGGCCCCAGCATTTT. It yields the protein CASSSSGRPQHF.

A note on this clone: Other nucleotide sequences from this sample produce the same CDR3. The chain has TRBV28 and TRBJ2-7, with D tentatively TRBD1 (5 bases). The CDR3 spans 13 residues. V dropped 6 bases and J dropped 0 bases, with 9 bases sitting between them. In germline, CDR1 is MDHEN, CDR2 SYDVKM. CDR3 residues: CASRAGASYEQYF. The CDR3 DNA follows: TGTGCCAGCAGGGCTGGGGCCTCCTACGAGCAGTACTTC.

The rearrangement links TRBV2 to TRBJ2-7; no definite D call. V was trimmed by 6 bases and J by 0 bases, leaving 6 bases between them. Germline V gives CDR1 SNHLY, CDR2 FYNNEI. There are 12 residues in the CDR3. Written as DNA, the CDR3 is TGTGCCAGCAGGGGTAACTCCTACGAGCAGTACTTC. This gives the protein CASRGNSYEQYF.

The chain couples TRBV28 to TRBJ2-5; TRBD2 matches at 11 bases. The closer fit of TRBJ2-7 to the DNA end suggests the J call may be wrong. The CDR3 consists of 16 residues. Per the germline V gene, CDR1 is MDHEN and CDR2 is SYDVKM. The CDR3: CASSPSGLAAPYEQYF. Written as DNA, the CDR3 is TGTGCCAGCAGCCCCTCGGGACTAGCGGCCCCCTACGAGCAGTACTTC.